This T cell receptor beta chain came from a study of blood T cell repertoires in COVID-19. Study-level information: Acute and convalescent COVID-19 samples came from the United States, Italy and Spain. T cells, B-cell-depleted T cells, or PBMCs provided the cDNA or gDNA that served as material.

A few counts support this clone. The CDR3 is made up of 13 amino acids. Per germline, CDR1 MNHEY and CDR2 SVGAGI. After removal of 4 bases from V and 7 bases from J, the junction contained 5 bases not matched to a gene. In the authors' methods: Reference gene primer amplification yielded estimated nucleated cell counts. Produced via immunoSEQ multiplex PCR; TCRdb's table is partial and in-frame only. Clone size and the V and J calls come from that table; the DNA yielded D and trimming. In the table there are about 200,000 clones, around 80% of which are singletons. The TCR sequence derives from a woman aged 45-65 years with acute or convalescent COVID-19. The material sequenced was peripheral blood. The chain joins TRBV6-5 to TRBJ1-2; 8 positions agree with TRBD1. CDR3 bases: TGTGCCAGCAGTTCCGACAGGGGAGGTGGCTACACCTTC. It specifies CASSSDRGGGYTF.